Presented here are 16 T cell receptor beta chains from one specimen sequenced in a study of PD-1 blockade in classical Hodgkin lymphoma. Every single patient, without exception, relapsed after autologous stem cell transplantation, and brentuximab vedotin exposure varied. Produced via immunoSEQ multiplex PCR; TCRdb's table is partial and in-frame only. The sample consists of some 21,000 clones, 68% of them appearing once. The sequencing used peripheral blood mononuclear cells (PBMCs), collected at baseline. These receptors all come from a human donor with classical Hodgkin lymphoma.

Concerning this clone itself: The germline gene is not matched at one end of the junction; a read error may be the cause. V usage is TRBV4-3 and J usage is TRBJ1-4; 8 bases map to TRBD1. The CDR3 covers 16 residues. Germline lookup yields CDR1 LGHNA and CDR2 YSLEER. In DNA form, the CDR3 reads TGCACCAGCAGCCAAGAATCGTGGCAGGGGGCTGAAAAACTGTTTTTT. Translating gives CTSSQESWQGAEKLFF.

This clone was counted between two and nine times. The J gene is TRBJ2-1, the V gene TRBV2, with 12 bases lining up with TRBD2. The ends lost 6 bases at V and 5 bases at J; junction bases unmatched: 8. This CDR3 has 16 residues. Germline V gene sequence: CDR1 SNHLY, CDR2 FYNNEI. CDR3 nucleotide sequence: TGTGCCAGCAGCCGCCGACTAGCGGGAGAGAACAATGAGCAGTTCTTC. As protein: CASSRRLAGENNEQFF. The full variable domain, its missing parts supplied by reference TRBV2 and TRBJ2-1, is EPEVTQTPSHQVTQMGQEVILRCVPISNHLYFYWYRQILGQKVEFLVSFYNNEISEKSEIFDDQFSVERPDGSNFTLKIRSTKLEDSAMYFCASSRRLAGENNEQFFGPGTRLTVL.

This sequence joins TRBV7-2 and TRBJ2-5; 7 positions agree with TRBD1. V lost 6 bases and J lost 5; bases outside the gene matches: 12. This CDR3 is built from 15 residues. CDR1 is SGHTA, CDR2 FQGNSA, per germline. The CDR3 DNA sequence: TGTGCCAGCAGTTTCGAGGACAGGCGAATGGAGACCCAGTACTTC. This gives the protein CASSFEDRRMETQYF.

The V and J genes are TRBV6-5 and TRBJ2-6, with D possibly TRBD2 on 5 matching bases. Germline loops: CDR1 MNHEY, CDR2 SVGAGI. The CDR3 length is 15 residues. Trimming shortened V by 7 bases and J by 4 bases, and 14 bases separated the two germline ends. The CDR3, as DNA: TGTGCCAGCACCCTAGGCGGGTTGGGGGCCAACGTCCTGACTTTC. This gives the protein CASTLGGLGANVLTF.

The rearrangement links TRBV28 to TRBJ2-4, with a possible D match to TRBD1 (6 bases). Trimming cost V 5 bases and J 1 base, with 9 bases left between them. CDR3 length equals 14 residues. Looked up from germline, CDR1 is MDHEN and CDR2 is SYDVKM. The CDR3 DNA sequence: TGTGCCAGCAGTCTTAGGGGGGCCAAAAACATTCAGTACTTC. It codes for CASSLRGAKNIQYF.

The chain joins TRBV19 to TRBJ2-1; TRBD2 matches at 13 bases. J was trimmed by 15 bases and V by 6 bases; bases with no gene match: 11. The germline V gene has CDR1 LNHDA and CDR2 SQIVND (reference sequence). CDR3 length: 14 residues. In DNA, the CDR3 is TGTGCCAGTAGAACACTAGCGGGAGGGCCGAGGGTGTTCTTC. This translates into CASRTLAGGPRVFF.

This clone qualifies as medium-sized. This chain links TRBV10-3 with TRBJ1-1, with D unresolved. The CDR3 has 11 residues. Germline lookup yields CDR1 ENHRY and CDR2 SYGVKD. Trimming shortened V by 3 bases and J by 3 bases, and 2 bases separated the two germline ends. In nucleotides, the CDR3 is TGTGCCATCAGTGATGACACTGAAGCTTTCTTT. Protein product: CAISDDTEAFF.

V usage is TRBV5-6 and J usage is TRBJ2-7; D possibly uses TRBD1 or TRBD2 (5 bases each). The length of the CDR3 is 14 residues. The germline CDR1 and CDR2 sequences are SGHDT and YYEEEE. The germline V and J ends were trimmed by 0 bases and 5 bases, with 12 bases remaining between them. DNA for the CDR3: TGTGCCAGCAGCTTGGAGGGGAGTGGCCACGAGCAGTACTTC. The encoded protein is CASSLEGSGHEQYF.

This clone has only a few counts. The V call is TRBV19, the J call TRBJ1-1; D uncertain. V lost 2 bases, J lost 1 base, and 5 bases lay in between. The CDR3 consists of 13 residues. Per germline, CDR1 LNHDA and CDR2 SQIVND (reference sequence). The CDR3 sequence is CASSIYGNTEAFF. The DNA of the CDR3 is TGTGCCAGTAGTATATATGGGAACACTGAAGCTTTCTTT.

J is TRBJ2-7 and V is TRBV10-3, with D perhaps TRBD2 (7 bases). V lost 4 bases to trimming and J lost 2 bases, with 18 bases between them. The germline V gene has CDR1 ENHRY and CDR2 SYGVKD. The CDR3 covers 16 residues. CDR3 bases: TGTGCCATCAGTGGGGGAGGGTTGAAGGGGGCCTACGAGCAGTACTTC. This gives the protein CAISGGGLKGAYEQYF.

This clone occurred once. V and J are TRBV30 and TRBJ2-7, with 7 bases identical to TRBD1. There are 16 residues in the CDR3. Trimming took 2 bases from V and 3 from J; bases not matched to a gene: 13. Germline CDR1 reads GTSNPN; CDR2 reads SVGIG (reference sequence). CDR3 loop: CAWSPWTGNPYYEQYF. CDR3 bases: TGTGCCTGGAGTCCATGGACAGGTAACCCCTACTACGAGCAGTACTTC. Full variable domain (rest looked up from reference TRBV30 and TRBJ2-7): SQTIHQWPATLVQPVGSPLSLECTVEGTSNPNLYWYRQAAGRGLQLLFYSVGIGQISSEVPQNLSASRPQDRQFILSSKKLLLSDSGFYLCAWSPWTGNPYYEQYFGPGTRLTVT.

This clone was counted only a few times. This chain connects TRBV6-1 to TRBJ1-2, with a tentative D call TRBD1 (5 bases). Trimming removed 4 bases at V and 1 base at J, with 10 bases between. In germline, CDR1 is MNHNS, CDR2 SASEGT. The length of the CDR3 is 14 residues. CDR3: CASSVAGINYGYTF. CDR3 in DNA: TGTGCCAGCAGTGTGGCAGGGATTAACTATGGCTACACCTTC.

This chain links TRBV18 with TRBJ1-3; tentative D call: TRBD1 (5 bases). Trimming cost V 0 bases and J 10 bases, with 16 bases left between them. The CDR3 spans 15 residues. Germline V gives CDR1 KGHSH, CDR2 LQKENI. CDR3 protein: CASSPPGAVPRTIYF. In nucleotides, the CDR3 is TGTGCCAGCTCACCACCCGGGGCCGTTCCGAGGACCATATATTTT.

The rearrangement joins TRBV6-5 to TRBJ2-7; D may correspond to TRBD1 or TRBD2 (6 bases each). Germline lookup yields CDR1 MNHEY and CDR2 SVGAGI. This CDR3 is 14 amino acids long. V lost 4 bases and J 5 bases, leaving 15 bases between the germline ends. The CDR3 region has the DNA TGTGCCAGCAGTTTAGGAGGGGGGTACCACGAGCAGTACTTC. Encoded protein: CASSLGGGYHEQYF.

The rearrangement joins TRBV19 to TRBJ1-1; no firm D call. The V and J ends lost 9 bases and 3 bases respectively, with 17 bases between them. CDR1 is LNHDA, CDR2 SQIVND, per germline (reference sequence). This CDR3 is built from 14 residues. CDR3 amino acids: CASTGVFSDTEAFF. CDR3 DNA sequence: TGTGCCAGCACTGGGGTTTTTAGTGACACTGAAGCTTTCTTT.

The V gene is TRBV30, the J gene TRBJ2-3; D uncertain. Trimming removed 0 bases from V and 4 bases from J, with 11 bases in between. Per germline, CDR1 GTSNPN and CDR2 SVGIG (reference sequence). CDR3 size: 14 residues. CDR3 region: CAWSVNMGSDTQYF. The CDR3 DNA is TGTGCCTGGAGTGTAAATATGGGGTCAGATACGCAGTATTTT.